These 25 T cell receptor beta chains came from one sample sequenced in a study of T-cell reconstitution after alpha-beta-depleted transplantation in children. TCRbeta library construction was performed incorporating unique molecular identifiers. Each CDR3 protein gets one entry after TCRdb re-called the PCR reads with MiXCR. The sample contains more than 85,000 distinct CDR3 sequences, about 6% of which appear only once. Sequencing used PBMCs, mostly from graft donor cells, obtained 60 days after TCRalphabeta/CD19-depleted stem cell transplant. The receptors were gathered from a female patient aged 2-9 years who had a stem cell transplant for Fanconi anemia, so the T cells may come from the graft donor.

Many counts were recorded for this clonotype. The chain is built from TRBV29-1 and TRBJ2-2, with TRBD1 identical over 8 bases. The V gene's germline CDR1 is SQVTM and CDR2 ANQGSEA. This CDR3 region has 13 residues. The J segment lost 4 bases and the V segment lost 7 bases, leaving 5 bases of the junction unmatched. In DNA form, the CDR3 reads TGCAGCGGGCAGGGGGCGGCCACCGGGGAGCTGTTTTTT. Amino acid sequence: CSGQGAATGELFF.

This clonotype was counted between two and nine times. The V gene is TRBV9, the J gene TRBJ1-3, with 7 bases identical to TRBD1. Germline V gene lookup returns CDR1 SGDLS and CDR2 YYNGEE. CDR3 length equals 15 residues. V shed 3 bases and J 0 bases; nucleotides not matched to a gene: 3. The CDR3 region is CASSDQGGSGNTIYF. Written as DNA, the CDR3 is TGTGCCAGCAGCGACCAGGGGGGCTCTGGAAACACCATATATTTT.

This clonotype was recorded many times. The chain links TRBV6-5 to TRBJ1-6; 7 bases align to TRBD1. Trimming at V came to 0 bases and at J to 6 bases, leaving 8 bases not matched to a gene. Per germline, CDR1 MNHEY and CDR2 SVGAGI. The length of the CDR3 is 17 residues. Here the CDR3 DNA reads TGTGCCAGCAGTTACTCTAGAGGGGGCAAGGGTAATTCACCCCTCCACTTT. Translating it yields CASSYSRGGKGNSPLHF.

CDR3 coding DNA: TGTGCCAGCAGCTTCCCCCGAATACTAGCGGGAGGCTTGGGCGAGCAGTACTTC. Its translation: CASSFPRILAGGLGEQYF. The chain couples TRBV11-1 to TRBJ2-7, with 12 bases fitting TRBD2. The germline CDR1 and CDR2 sequences are SGHAT and FQDESV (reference sequence). The CDR3 runs 18 residues. V shed 3 bases, J shed 6 bases, and the junction held 15 bases outside the gene matches.

This clonotype appeared many times. V gene TRBV20-1 combines with J gene TRBJ2-1; 14 nucleotides line up with TRBD2. The V and J ends lost 3 bases and 12 bases, in that order; junction bases with no gene match: 4. CDR3 length: 13 residues. Germline assignment: CDR1 DFQATT and CDR2 SNEGSKA (reference sequence). CDR3: CSARGTSGSGQFF. The CDR3 bases are TGCAGTGCTAGGGGGACTAGCGGGAGTGGGCAGTTCTTC.

This clonotype has at least ten counts. V gene TRBV18 combines with J gene TRBJ2-7, with 10 nucleotides matching TRBD1. V was pared by 3 bases and J by 3 bases, with 5 bases of the junction left unmatched. Looked up from germline, CDR1 is KGHSH and CDR2 is LQKENI. The CDR3 runs 15 residues. CDR3 loop: CASSPGTGAVYEQYF. CDR3 coding DNA: TGTGCCAGCTCACCCGGGACAGGGGCCGTCTACGAGCAGTACTTC.

This clonotype occurred many times. The chain uses TRBV5-1 and TRBJ2-7, with 9 positions matching TRBD1. Germline loops: CDR1 SGHRS, CDR2 YFSETQ. The CDR3 runs to 15 residues. The V gene end was trimmed by 4 bases and the J gene end by 3 bases; junction bases not matched to a gene: 8. As DNA, the CDR3 is TGCGCCAGCAGCCTAGACACAGGGGGCTACTACGAGCAGTACTTC. This gives the protein CASSLDTGGYYEQYF.

This clonotype was detected ten times or more. The rearrangement links TRBV9 to TRBJ2-1, with 9 nucleotides matching TRBD1. The CDR3 spans 19 residues. Trimming took 4 bases from V and 5 from J; bases not matched to a gene: 19. CDR1 is SGDLS and CDR2 is YYNGEE in the germline V gene. CDR3 sequence (DNA): TGTGCCAGCAGCATACACGTCGGTAACCGGGACAGGGACGACAATGAGCAGTTCTTC. It yields the protein CASSIHVGNRDRDDNEQFF. Full variable domain (missing parts from reference TRBV9 and TRBJ2-1): DSGVTQTPKHLITATGQRVTLRCSPRSGDLSVYWYQQSLDQGLQFLIQYYNGEERAKGNILERFSAQQFPDLHSELNLSSLELGDSALYFCASSIHVGNRDRDDNEQFFGPGTRLTVL.

This rearrangement joins TRBV4-2 to TRBJ2-7; D could derive from TRBD1 or TRBD2 (7 bases each). In germline, CDR1 is LGHNA, CDR2 YNFKEQ. This CDR3 contains 17 residues. Deletions cut 0 bases from V and 4 bases from J, with 19 bases between. CDR3 residues: CASSQDPRLAGGYEQYF. The CDR3 region has the DNA TGTGCCAGCAGCCAAGATCCCAGACTAGCAGGGGGATACGAGCAGTACTTC.

This clonotype was seen repeatedly, ten times or more. CDR3 sequence (DNA): TGTGCCATCAGTGAAGCTAGCGGGAGCACCGGGGAGCTGTTTTTT. Translating it yields CAISEASGSTGELFF. The rearrangement joins TRBV10-3 to TRBJ2-2; TRBD2 matches at 10 bases. This CDR3 is 15 amino acids long. The junction had 2 bases not matched to a gene; V was cut back by 3 bases and J by 4 bases. CDR1 and CDR2 from the germline V gene are ENHRY and SYGVKD.

This clonotype was counted many times. This chain uses TRBV20-1 with TRBJ2-3; 11 bases fit TRBD2. V lost 3 bases, J lost 1 base, and 3 bases stayed unmatched. Germline CDR1 DFQATT, CDR2 SNEGSKA (reference sequence). CDR3 length: 15 residues. DNA of the CDR3: TGCAGTGCTAGCCCGACTAGCGGGGGCACAGATACGCAGTATTTT. Its translation: CSASPTSGGTDTQYF.

This clonotype was picked up a small number of times. This chain links TRBV7-8 with TRBJ2-5; 8 bases agree with TRBD1. The CDR3 is 15 amino acids. Germline trimming cut 3 bases from V and 4 bases from J; bases unmatched to any gene: 7. The V gene's germline CDR1 is SGHVS and CDR2 FQNEAQ. CDR3 DNA: TGTGCCAGCAGCTTCGGACAGGGCTATGGAGAGACCCAGTACTTC. Translation gives CASSFGQGYGETQYF.

This clonotype was counted ten times or more. V usage is TRBV19 and J usage is TRBJ2-1; the D gene is possibly TRBD1 (6 bases). The germline V gene encodes CDR1 LNHDA and CDR2 SQIVND (reference sequence). This CDR3 has 17 residues. Trimming left V 4 bases short and J 0 bases short, with 16 bases between. The CDR3 protein is CASSTFQGSRSYNEQFF. In DNA, the CDR3 is TGTGCCAGTAGTACTTTTCAGGGGTCCCGCTCCTACAATGAGCAGTTCTTC.

This clonotype was seen many times. The chain links TRBV7-2 to TRBJ2-3; weak D call: TRBD2 (5 bases). The germline gives CDR1 SGHTA, CDR2 FQGNSA. Deletions cut 6 bases from V and 4 bases from J, with 5 bases between. The CDR3 sequence is 11 residues long. The DNA for the CDR3 is TGTGCCAGCAGGGAGGCAGATACGCAGTATTTT. Amino acid sequence: CASREADTQYF.

This clonotype was observed many times. This chain links TRBV20-1 with TRBJ2-5; D is undetermined. This CDR3 comprises 10 residues. Germline V gene data show CDR1 as DFQATT and CDR2 as SNEGSKA (reference sequence). Trimming removed 5 bases from V and 6 bases from J, with 7 bases in between. CDR3 in amino acids: CSALGQTQYF. In DNA, the CDR3 is TGCAGTGCTTTAGGACAGACCCAGTACTTC.

Many counts were recorded for this clonotype. The V gene is TRBV5-1, the J gene TRBJ1-2; 9 positions agree with TRBD1. Germline V CDR1 and CDR2: SGHRS, YFSETQ. The CDR3 spans 12 residues. V trimming: 7 bases; J trimming: 3 bases; junction bases outside the gene matches: 1. CDR3 sequence: CASRQGDYGYTF. CDR3 bases: TGCGCCAGCCGACAGGGGGACTATGGCTACACCTTC.

This clonotype was found many times. The rearrangement joins TRBV18 to TRBJ2-3, with D tentatively TRBD1 (6 bases). The germline CDR1 and CDR2 sequences are KGHSH and LQKENI. V was clipped by 3 bases and J by 1 base, with 11 bases between them. The CDR3 covers 15 residues. The CDR3 sequence is CASSPDRRGTDTQYF. In DNA, the CDR3 is TGTGCCAGCTCACCCGACAGGCGGGGCACAGATACGCAGTATTTT.

At least ten counts were recorded for this clonotype. The gene calls are TRBV28 and TRBJ2-7; a weak D match, TRBD2 (6 bases). This CDR3 region has 12 residues. The germline V gene has CDR1 MDHEN and CDR2 SYDVKM. V lost 8 bases and J lost 8, with 16 bases in between. In nucleotides, the CDR3 is TGTGCCAGCCAGTTTGGGGGGAGGCAGCAGTACTTC. Its translation: CASQFGGRQQYF.

This clonotype came up a few times. The chain is built from TRBV2 and TRBJ1-5; D gene uncertain. Germline V gene sequence: CDR1 SNHLY, CDR2 FYNNEI. CDR3 size: 12 residues. Trimming took off 4 bases at V and 9 bases at J, with 10 bases between the two ends. The CDR3 loop reads CASSGAGRPQHF. CDR3 nucleotides: TGTGCCAGCAGTGGGGCGGGCCGGCCCCAGCATTTT.

This clonotype was seen at least ten times. The chain carries TRBV28 and TRBJ2-5; no firm D call. The CDR3 contains 13 residues. Germline CDR1 MDHEN, CDR2 SYDVKM. V was pared by 3 bases and J by 7 bases, with 12 bases between. CDR3 nucleotide sequence: TGTGCCAGCAGTTTTGGCAGCTCGAGGACCCAGTACTTC. Its protein product is CASSFGSSRTQYF.

This clonotype was observed many times. V and J are TRBV6-5 and TRBJ2-7; 7 bases align to TRBD1. The CDR3 is 15 amino acids. Germline CDR1 MNHEY, CDR2 SVGAGI. The V segment lost 4 bases and the J segment 2 bases; nucleotides outside the gene matches: 8. The CDR3 coding sequence is TGTGCCAGCAGTTTCCGGGACAGTGGGGCCTACGAGCAGTACTTC. The encoded protein is CASSFRDSGAYEQYF.

CDR3 nucleotide sequence: TGTGCCAGCAGCACAGGACTAGCTGGAGAGCAGTTCTTC. Translating gives CASSTGLAGEQFF. The V gene is TRBV6-1, the J gene TRBJ2-1; the match to TRBD2 covers 8 bases. CDR1 and CDR2 (germline): MNHNS, SASEGT. The CDR3 consists of 13 residues. The ends lost 6 bases at V and 10 bases at J; junction bases unmatched: 8.

This chain links TRBV18 with TRBJ2-4; D possibly corresponds to TRBD1 (5 bases). V was shortened by 2 bases and J by 0 bases, with 17 bases between the two germline ends. The CDR3 is 18 residues long. Germline-derived CDR1 and CDR2 are KGHSH and LQKENI. The CDR3 sequence: CASSPMAGMELAKNIQYF. CDR3 nucleotides: TGTGCCAGCTCACCAATGGCAGGGATGGAGCTAGCCAAAAACATTCAGTACTTC.

This clonotype has ten or more counts. J is TRBJ2-2 and V is TRBV13; 14 bases match TRBD2. The CDR3 length is 20 residues. V lost 5 bases and J lost 4; bases outside the gene matches: 15. CDR1 and CDR2 from the germline V gene are PRHDT and FYEKMQ (reference sequence). The CDR3 bases are TGTGCCAGCAGCCTCCTTCCGGGACTAGCGGGAGTAGGCCTCACCGGGGAGCTGTTTTTT. Protein: CASSLLPGLAGVGLTGELFF.

This chain uses TRBV7-6 with TRBJ2-5; perhaps D is TRBD1 or TRBD2 (5 bases each). This CDR3 spans 16 amino acids. CDR1 is SGHVS, CDR2 FNYEAQ, per germline. Trimming pared 2 bases from V and 4 bases from J, leaving 17 bases between. In DNA, the CDR3 is TGTGCCAGCAGCTTATTTATCTGGGACCCCGGAGAGACCCAGTACTTC. Translated: CASSLFIWDPGETQYF.